The rows below give T cell receptor beta chains drawn from one sample of a study of blood T cell repertoires in COVID-19. Assay used: immunoSEQ multiplex PCR; TCRdb lists only in-frame clones, some missing. The sample lists roughly 260,000 clones, around nine tenths occurring once. The sample taken for sequencing was peripheral blood. The receptor set was obtained from a woman aged 25 to 45 with COVID-19, enrolled during active disease. The CDR3 runs from the conserved cysteine through the conserved F or W. Each record gives: V gene, D gene, clone size, J gene, CDR3 protein, CDR3 DNA. The D gene is left open where the match is weak. Clone size is given for some rows only: seen once, a few or many times, or a class if the clone is expanded.

TRBV6-5	.	.	TRBJ1-5	CASATGRDQPQHF	TGTGCCAGTGCTACAGGGCGGGATCAGCCCCAGCATTTT
TRBV20-1	.	.	TRBJ1-4	CSASVLRATNEKLFF	TGCAGTGCTAGTGTGCTGCGAGCAACTAATGAAAAACTGTTTTTT
TRBV5-1	.	.	TRBJ1-1	CASSLEGQATEAFF	TGCGCCAGCAGCTTGGAGGGGCAGGCCACTGAAGCTTTCTTT
TRBV30	TRBD1	.	TRBJ2-2	CAWRTGRRRTGELFF	TGTGCCTGGAGGACAGGGCGTCGACGGACCGGGGAGCTGTTTTTT
TRBV27	TRBD2	.	TRBJ2-1	CASHPLAGGLNEQFF	TGTGCCAGCCATCCACTAGCGGGAGGACTGAATGAGCAGTTCTTC
TRBV27	TRBD2	.	TRBJ2-1	CASSREDGYNEQFF	TGTGCCAGCAGCCGGGAGGACGGTTACAATGAGCAGTTCTTC
TRBV30	TRBD1	once	TRBJ2-7	CAWSGTDYEQYF	TGTGCCTGGAGCGGGACAGACTACGAGCAGTACTTC
TRBV2	TRBD1	.	TRBJ1-1	CASWTGRSEAFF	TGTGCCAGCTGGACAGGGAGATCTGAAGCTTTCTTT
TRBV29-1	.	.	TRBJ2-7	CSVRTGEQYF	TGCAGCGTTCGGACGGGGGAGCAGTACTTC
TRBV19	.	.	TRBJ2-5	CASSISTGPETQYF	TGTGCCAGTAGTATATCAACAGGGCCAGAGACCCAGTACTTC
TRBV5-1	.	.	TRBJ1-2	CASSLGLTRANYGYTF	TGCGCCAGCAGCTTGGGCCTGACTCGTGCTAACTATGGCTACACCTTC
TRBV7-3	TRBD2	.	TRBJ2-7	CASSLGLAGVQYF	TGTGCCAGCAGCCTGGGACTAGCGGGAGTGCAGTACTTC
TRBV5-4	.	.	TRBJ2-5	CASSLGTGVHVETQYF	TGTGCCAGCAGCTTGGGGACGGGAGTTCACGTTGAGACCCAGTACTTC
TRBV27	.	once	TRBJ2-1	CASIPTGKSSYNEQFF	TGTGCCAGCATCCCAACAGGTAAAAGCTCCTACAATGAGCAGTTCTTC
TRBV5-4	.	once	TRBJ2-3	CASSLASHLADTQYF	TGTGCCAGCAGCTTGGCCTCACATTTGGCAGATACGCAGTATTTT
TRBV14	.	.	TRBJ2-7	CASSLSRAGAYEQYF	TGTGCCAGCAGCCTAAGCCGGGCAGGGGCCTACGAGCAGTACTTC
TRBV7-2	TRBD1	.	TRBJ2-5	CASRSGTAETQYF	TGTGCCAGCAGATCCGGGACAGCAGAGACCCAGTACTTC
TRBV7-2	TRBD1	.	TRBJ2-2	CASSLTGDTGELFF	TGTGCCAGCAGCCTCACAGGGGACACCGGGGAGCTGTTTTTT
TRBV19	.	.	TRBJ1-6	CASSIAHVGGSPLHF	TGTGCCAGTAGTATAGCCCATGTCGGCGGATCACCCCTCCACTTT
TRBV19	TRBD2	.	TRBJ2-1	CASSRSLAASSYNEQFF	TGTGCCAGTAGTCGTTCTCTAGCGGCGAGCTCCTACAATGAGCAGTTCTTC
TRBV7-2	.	.	TRBJ2-7	CASSANRAVYEQYF	TGTGCCAGCAGCGCGAACAGGGCCGTCTACGAGCAGTACTTC
TRBV12-3/TRBV12-4	.	.	TRBJ1-3	CASSLASGNTIYF	TGTGCCAGCAGTTTGGCCTCTGGAAACACCATATATTTT
TRBV27	.	.	TRBJ2-7	CASSFIGAGYEQYF	TGTGCCAGCAGTTTTATCGGAGCAGGGTACGAGCAGTACTTC
TRBV11-2	TRBD2	.	TRBJ2-1	CASSELAGVYEQFF	TGTGCCAGCAGCGAGCTAGCGGGAGTTTATGAGCAGTTCTTC
TRBV28	.	.	TRBJ1-1	CASSPRIGRTEAFF	TGTGCCAGCAGTCCCCGCATTGGGCGCACTGAAGCTTTCTTT
TRBV30	TRBD1	few	TRBJ1-5	CAWSPTGAQPQHF	TGTGCCTGGAGTCCCACAGGGGCACAGCCCCAGCATTTT
TRBV7-9	TRBD1	.	TRBJ1-2	CASSLGQGNGYTF	TGTGCCAGCAGCTTGGGACAGGGGAATGGCTACACCTTC
TRBV28	TRBD1	once	TRBJ2-7	CASSFEGAHEQYF	TGTGCCAGCAGTTTTGAGGGGGCTCACGAGCAGTACTTC
TRBV6-2/TRBV6-3	TRBD1	.	TRBJ1-6	CASSRRDRGNSPLHF	TGTGCCAGCAGCCGCCGAGACAGGGGGAATTCACCCCTCCACTTT
TRBV4-1	TRBD1	.	TRBJ1-4	CASTGTGGEKLFF	TGCGCCAGCACCGGGACAGGGGGTGAAAAACTGTTTTTT
TRBV6-4	TRBD2	.	TRBJ2-3	CASSRTSRTDTQYF	TGTGCCAGCAGTCGGACTAGCAGAACAGATACGCAGTATTTT
TRBV2	.	.	TRBJ2-1	CASSEAGLSYNEQFF	TGTGCCAGCAGTGAAGCGGGCCTCTCCTACAATGAGCAGTTCTTC
TRBV28	.	.	TRBJ2-3	CASSLWGGGTDTQYF	TGTGCCAGCAGTTTATGGGGGGGAGGCACAGATACGCAGTATTTT
TRBV19	.	.	TRBJ1-2	CASGKNLYGYTF	TGTGCCAGTGGCAAAAACCTCTATGGCTACACCTTC
TRBV19	.	.	TRBJ1-5	CASLSMAGSNQPQHF	TGTGCCAGTTTATCGATGGCGGGTAGCAATCAGCCCCAGCATTTT